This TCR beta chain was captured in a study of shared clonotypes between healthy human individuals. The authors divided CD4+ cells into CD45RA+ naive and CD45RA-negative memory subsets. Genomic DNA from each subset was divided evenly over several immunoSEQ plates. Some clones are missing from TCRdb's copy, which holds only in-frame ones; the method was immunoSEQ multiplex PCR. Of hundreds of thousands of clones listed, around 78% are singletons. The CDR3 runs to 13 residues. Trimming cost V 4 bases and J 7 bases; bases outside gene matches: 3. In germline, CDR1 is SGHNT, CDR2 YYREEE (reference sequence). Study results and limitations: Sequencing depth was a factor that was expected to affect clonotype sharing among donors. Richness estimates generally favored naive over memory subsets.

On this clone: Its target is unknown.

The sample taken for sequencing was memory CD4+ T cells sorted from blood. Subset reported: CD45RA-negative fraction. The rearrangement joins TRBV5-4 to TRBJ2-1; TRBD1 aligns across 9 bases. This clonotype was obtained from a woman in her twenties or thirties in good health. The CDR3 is CASSRDRENEQFF. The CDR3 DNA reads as TGTGCCAGCAGCCGGGACAGGGAGAATGAGCAGTTCTTC.